This T cell receptor (beta chain) is from a study of blood T cells in healthy people across ages. Combining a sample-barcoded 5' primer with a J-beta primer mix, a second PCR ran for 7 to 11 cycles. All cDNA molecules were each tagged by a template-switch adaptor with 12 random nucleotides. TCRdb ran MiXCR on the 5' RACE reads and lists one entry per CDR3 protein. The sample records about 1.8 million distinct CDR3 sequences, about 49% being singletons. CDR1 and CDR2 from the germline V gene are LNHNV and YYDKDF (reference sequence). CDR3 length equals 15 residues. V lost 4 bases and J lost 10; bases outside the gene matches: 11.

This TCR came from a woman in her thirties or forties in good health. The sequenced material came from blood. The chain recombines TRBV15 with TRBJ1-4; 8 nucleotides align to TRBD1. CDR3 nucleotide sequence: TGTGCCACCAGCAACTCCGGGACAGGATCCGGAAAACTGTTTTTT. This encodes CATSNSGTGSGKLFF. The whole variable domain, remainder taken from reference TRBV15 and TRBJ1-4, is DAMVIQNPRYQVTQFGKPVTLSCSQTLNHNVMYWYQQKSSQAPKLLFHYYDKDFNNEADTPDNFQSRRPNTSFCFLDIRSPGLGDTAMYLCATSNSGTGSGKLFFGSGTQLSVL.